This T cell receptor beta chain was recorded in a study of control samples from healthy donors and cancer patients. In germline, CDR1 is MGHRA, CDR2 YSYEKL. Trimming took off 5 bases at V and 4 bases at J, with 20 bases between the two ends. This CDR3 spans 16 amino acids. Clones were read by immunoSEQ multiplex PCR, and TCRdb kept only the in-frame ones, dropping some. The sample includes about 150,000 clones, around nine tenths of them seen just once. This rearrangement joins TRBV4-1 to TRBJ2-5; D perhaps matches TRBD2 (6 bases). This clonotype was sampled from a man in his late teens or twenties in good health. Sequencing was carried out using blood. CDR3 coding DNA: TGCGCCAGCAGCGAAGCGGCACTAGCAGTATCAGAGACCCAGTACTTC. It yields the protein CASSEAALAVSETQYF.